Following are 9 T cell receptor beta chains from one sample sequenced in a study of T cells in Graves' hyperthyroidism and ophthalmopathy (dated by TCRdb to about 2019). Libraries were built with multiplex PCR. Sequenced on an Illumina HiSeq 2000. The TCR beta CDR3 regions were amplified from the RNA transcripts. For the first round of RT-PCR on the TCR CDR3, the HTBI primer set was used together with the Qiagen OneStep RT-PCR kit. TCRdb itself trimmed the public reads at Q25 with fastp, ran MiXCR and retained productive beta chains. Each record represents a unique CDR3 protein, reported with the most common genes and DNA among its rows. The sample data list more than 450,000 distinct CDR3 sequences, and about 15% of these were observed just once. The top ten clonotypes cover roughly 14% of the sample. The sample taken for sequencing was blood. The origin of the receptors is a woman aged 40 to 55 with Graves' hyperthyroidism.

This clonotype was seen many times. J is TRBJ2-1 and V is TRBV6-1; 9 positions match TRBD2. Unmatched junction bases numbered 3, after V lost 6 bases and J lost 9 bases. The CDR3 spans 12 residues. Germline CDR1 reads MNHNS; CDR2 reads SASEGT. CDR3 protein: CASRELAGEQFF. In DNA form, the CDR3 reads TGTGCCAGCAGAGAACTAGCGGGTGAGCAGTTCTTC.

This rearrangement joins TRBV3-1 to TRBJ2-5, with TRBD2 matching over 15 bases. V trimming: 1 base; J trimming: 5 bases; junction bases outside the gene matches: 17. CDR1 and CDR2 (germline): LGHDT, YNNKEL (reference sequence). CDR3 length: 21 amino acids. The CDR3 loop reads CASSQVFSRAPGLAGGETQYF. For the CDR3, the DNA is TGTGCCAGCAGCCAAGTTTTTAGTAGGGCCCCCGGACTAGCGGGAGGGGAGACCCAGTACTTC.

The V gene is TRBV12-3 or TRBV12-4, the J gene TRBJ1-1; D is perhaps TRBD1 (5 bases). Trimming removed 6 bases from V and 1 base from J, with 12 bases in between. The CDR3 has 14 amino acids. For the CDR3, the DNA is TGTGCCAGCAGGTGGGACTCTGGGAACACTGAAGCTTTCTTT. It is translated as CASRWDSGNTEAFF.

The chain combines TRBV2 with TRBJ2-6, with unresolved D. Germline V gene lookup returns CDR1 SNHLY and CDR2 FYNNEI. The CDR3 loop spans 16 amino acids. The CDR3 sequence: CAMQSPRVHGANVLTF. The CDR3 nucleotides are TGTGCGATGCAAAGCCCTCGGGTTCATGGGGCCAACGTCCTGACTTTC.

This clonotype was picked up a small number of times. Since a much larger clone is just one base distant, this may be a read error. This is likely a read error, given that the CDR3 carries no conserved phenylalanine or tryptophan at its end. The V and J genes are TRBV3-1 and TRBJ2-5, with TRBD2 matching over 15 bases. V lost 6 bases to trimming and J lost 5 bases; unmatched junction nucleotides: 7. In germline, CDR1 is LGHDT, CDR2 YNNKEL (reference sequence). The CDR3 length is 16 residues. CDR3 sequence (DNA): TGTGCCAGCAGAGACCTGGGACTAGCGGGGGGTGAGACCCAGTACCTC. Translated: CASRDLGLAGGETQYL.

This clonotype has just one count. The chain is built from TRBV3-1 and TRBJ2-7; the D call may be TRBD1 or TRBD2 (5 bases each). The CDR3 totals 17 residues. Trimming removed 1 base at V and 0 bases at J, with 16 bases between. Germline V gene lookup returns CDR1 LGHDT and CDR2 YNNKEL (reference sequence). CDR3 sequence reads: CASSQGLRVGVSYEQYF. CDR3 bases: TGTGCCAGCAGCCAAGGCCTCAGGGTCGGGGTCTCCTACGAGCAGTACTTC.

This clonotype was recorded at least ten times. The rearrangement joins TRBV2 to TRBJ2-7, with D hard to call. CDR1 is SNHLY and CDR2 is FYNNEI in the germline V gene. This CDR3 comprises 14 residues. Trimming cost V 4 bases and J 0 bases, with 10 bases left between them. The CDR3 DNA reads TGTGCCAGCAGTGGTACAGCCAGCTCCTACGAGCAGTACTTC. Its translation: CASSGTASSYEQYF.

This clonotype appeared a few times. This chain connects TRBV6-1 to TRBJ1-1, with a tentative D call TRBD1 (6 bases). Germline CDR1 reads MNHNS; CDR2 reads SASEGT. This CDR3 is built from 13 residues. Trimming shortened V by 6 bases and J by 3 bases, and 11 bases separated the two germline ends. Here the CDR3 DNA reads TGTGCCAGCAGAGGGGGGATGGACACTGAAGCTTTCTTT. Residues: CASRGGMDTEAFF.

This clonotype was counted a few times. The chain has TRBV29-1 and TRBJ2-2; D remains unclear. Germline V gene data show CDR1 as SQVTM and CDR2 as ANQGSEA. Trimming removed 4 bases at V and 1 base at J, with 7 bases between. There are 13 residues in the CDR3. CDR3 amino acids: CSVVALNTGELFF. CDR3 DNA: TGCAGCGTTGTAGCTCTGAACACCGGGGAGCTGTTTTTT.